The next 14 T cell receptor beta chains were all read from a single sample in a study of blood T cells in healthy people across ages (dated by TCRdb to between 2015 and 2017). The library was generated by 5' RACE. This sample was sequenced with an Illumina HiSeq 2500. A second roughly 6 to 12 cycle PCR used a sample-barcoded 5' primer and a J-beta primer mix. TCRdb redid the processing of the public reads, applying fastp at Q25 and MiXCR, and retained in-frame beta chains. Rows are combined by CDR3 protein, so each entry shows the most common genes and DNA. This sample is represented by about a million distinct CDR3 sequences; roughly 50% of them were singletons. Around 21% of the sample lies in the top ten. What was sequenced was blood. The receptor set was obtained from a woman aged 55-69 years in good health.

With regard to this clonotype: Sequence at one end of the junction differs from germline and may be a read error. The chain employs TRBV27 and TRBJ1-5; TRBD1 aligns across 8 bases. The CDR3 runs 15 residues. The germline gives CDR1 MNHEY, CDR2 SMNVEV (reference sequence). In DNA, the CDR3 is TGTGTCAGCAGTTTACGGGGACAGGTTATTCAGCCCCAGCATTTT. Protein product: CVSSLRGQVIQPQHF.

V usage is TRBV10-3 and J usage is TRBJ2-7; no clear D. Germline CDR1 and CDR2: ENHRY and SYGVKD. The CDR3 consists of 13 residues. Trimming pared 5 bases from V and 5 bases from J, leaving 13 bases between. This CDR3 is CAISSSVPHEQYF. The CDR3 DNA reads TGTGCCATCAGTTCCTCGGTTCCCCACGAGCAGTACTTC.

The V gene is TRBV4-3, the J gene TRBJ2-7, with 10 bases lining up with TRBD2. CDR3 length: 15 amino acids. The ends lost 0 bases at V and 6 bases at J; junction bases unmatched: 5. Germline loops: CDR1 LGHNA, CDR2 YSLEER. For the CDR3, the DNA is TGCGCCAGCAGCCAAGATCGTAGCGGGAGGTTCGAGCAGTACTTC. Translating it yields CASSQDRSGRFEQYF.

The V call is TRBV24-1, the J call TRBJ2-3, with a possible D match to TRBD1 (5 bases). This CDR3 region has 16 residues. With 2 bases removed from V and 3 bases from J, the gap between germline ends came to 14 bases. Germline-derived CDR1 and CDR2 are KGHDR and SFDVKD. The DNA for the CDR3 is TGTGCCACCAGTGATTCCACCGACAGTTATACAGATACGCAGTATTTT. As protein: CATSDSTDSYTDTQYF.

The V call is TRBV20-1, the J call TRBJ1-1; perhaps TRBD1 as D (6 bases). V was clipped by 1 base and J by 5 bases, with 11 bases between them. Germline V gene data show CDR1 as DFQATT and CDR2 as SNEGSKA (reference sequence). The CDR3 has 13 residues. CDR3 sequence: CSARGKGGTEAFF. Here the CDR3 DNA reads TGCAGTGCTAGAGGAAAAGGGGGGACTGAAGCTTTCTTT.

This clonotype has just a few counts. The chain carries TRBV20-1 and TRBJ2-1; D perhaps matches TRBD1 (6 bases). The CDR3 has 17 residues. The V end was cut by 6 bases, the J end by 0 bases, with 21 bases between. CDR1 is DFQATT and CDR2 is SNEGSKA in the germline V gene (reference sequence). The CDR3, as DNA: TGCAGTGCACCTAGGCGCAAACAGGGCAGCTCCTACAATGAGCAGTTCTTC. It codes for CSAPRRKQGSSYNEQFF.

On this clonotype itself: At one boundary the junction diverges from the germline segment, which might be a read error. The chain is built from TRBV29-1 and TRBJ2-3; TRBD2 aligns across 8 bases. Germline V gene lookup returns CDR1 SQVTM and CDR2 ANQGSEA. This CDR3 has 15 amino acids. CDR3: CSVEWVAGIGNTHYF. DNA of the CDR3: TGCAGCGTTGAATGGGTAGCGGGAATTGGAAATACGCATTATTTT.

The chain employs TRBV12-3 or TRBV12-4 and TRBJ1-5, with D uncertain. Trimming took 3 bases from V and 0 from J, leaving 12 bases between them. The CDR3 has 16 amino acids. Written as DNA, the CDR3 is TGTGCCAGCAGTTTTAGTTGGCAGGTTAGCAATCAGCCCCAGCATTTT. This translates into CASSFSWQVSNQPQHF.

V gene TRBV28 combines with J gene TRBJ1-5; maybe TRBD1 (6 bases). The ends were cut back, 8 bases at V and 2 bases at J, with 16 bases in the middle. Germline CDR1 and CDR2: MDHEN and SYDVKM. This CDR3 comprises 15 residues. As DNA, the CDR3 is TGTGCCAGCGGAACAGGGCACCGCGGCAATCAGCCCCAGCATTTT. Protein: CASGTGHRGNQPQHF.

V gene TRBV11-2 combines with J gene TRBJ2-5; 7 nucleotides match TRBD1. The end of the DNA is better explained by TRBJ2-7, so the J call may be wrong. The CDR3 spans 15 residues. Germline lookup yields CDR1 SGHAT and CDR2 FQNNGV. CDR3 protein: CASSVPGQRLHEQYF. The CDR3 DNA reads TGTGCCAGCAGCGTTCCGGGACAGAGATTACACGAGCAGTACTTC.

This clonotype was counted a few times. The chain links TRBV9 to TRBJ2-7; a possible D gene is TRBD2 (7 bases). From germline, CDR1 is SGDLS and CDR2 YYNGEE. V was trimmed by 4 bases and J by 3 bases, leaving 17 bases between them. This CDR3 region has 15 residues. The CDR3 loop reads CASSLGGGTNYEQYF. The CDR3 bases are TGTGCCAGCAGCCTCGGGGGAGGGACAAACTACGAGCAGTACTTC. The variable domain in full, with the rest retrieved from reference TRBV9 and TRBJ2-7, is DSGVTQTPKHLITATGQRVTLRCSPRSGDLSVYWYQQSLDQGLQFLIQYYNGEERAKGNILERFSAQQFPDLHSELNLSSLELGDSALYFCASSLGGGTNYEQYFGPGTRLTVT.

The chain recombines TRBV11-2 with TRBJ2-6, with D unclear. Per germline, CDR1 SGHAT and CDR2 FQNNGV. The CDR3 has 22 residues. V was pared by 3 bases and J by 4 bases, with 31 bases between. Here the CDR3 DNA reads TGTGCCAGCAGCTTTAAACGGCCGACACAGATGGTGACGGGCTACGGGGCCAACGTCCTGACTTTC. Protein: CASSFKRPTQMVTGYGANVLTF.

This clonotype was observed a few times. This chain links TRBV12-3 or TRBV12-4 with TRBJ2-1; D is possibly TRBD2 (5 bases). Trimming pared 5 bases from V and 8 bases from J, leaving 10 bases between. The CDR3 is made up of 12 amino acids. The CDR3 region is CASSTYGDEQFF. In nucleotides, the CDR3 is TGTGCCAGCAGTACATACGGGGATGAGCAGTTCTTC.

This clonotype was detected once. The rearrangement uses TRBV29-1 and TRBJ2-7; possibly TRBD2 for D (6 bases). Germline CDR1 SQVTM, CDR2 ANQGSEA. CDR3 length: 13 residues. Trimming cost V 4 bases and J 10 bases, with 20 bases left between them. CDR3 region: CSVGVVSGEAQYF. CDR3 sequence (DNA): TGCAGCGTTGGTGTAGTATCTGGGGAGGCCCAGTACTTC.